Described below is a single T cell receptor beta chain sequence and its context. Its specificity is unknown. Time point specified: persistent/refractory GD, antithyroid drugs over 5 years with positive TRAb. PBMC-derived RNA was used for the TCR library. The sample belongs to a study of regulatory T cells in long-lasting Graves disease. Study outcomes and limitations: Researchers reported studying only peripheral blood, not thyroid tissue. The study found TRBV28, TRBJ1-2 and TRBJ2-5 favored in persistent disease.

Sequencing libraries for TCR beta were prepared with iRepertoire HTBI primers and Arm-PCR of CDR3 regions. TCRdb analysed the multiplex PCR reads with MiXCR anew, one entry per CDR3 protein. This table holds some 300,000 distinct CDR3 sequences, 22% found once. V trimming: 3 bases; J trimming: 7 bases; junction bases outside the gene matches: 5. CDR1 and CDR2 from the germline V gene are SGHAT and FQNNGV. This CDR3 spans 15 amino acids. V is TRBV11-2 and J is TRBJ2-1, with TRBD2 matching 11 bases. This material consisted of peripheral blood mononuclear cells (PBMCs), taken when the disease was refractory, from a patient treated with antithyroid drugs. The clonotype comes from a female donor with Graves disease. The CDR3 DNA is TGTGCCAGCAGCTTTTCACTAGCGGGAGCGAATGAGCAGTTCTTC. It codes for CASSFSLAGANEQFF.